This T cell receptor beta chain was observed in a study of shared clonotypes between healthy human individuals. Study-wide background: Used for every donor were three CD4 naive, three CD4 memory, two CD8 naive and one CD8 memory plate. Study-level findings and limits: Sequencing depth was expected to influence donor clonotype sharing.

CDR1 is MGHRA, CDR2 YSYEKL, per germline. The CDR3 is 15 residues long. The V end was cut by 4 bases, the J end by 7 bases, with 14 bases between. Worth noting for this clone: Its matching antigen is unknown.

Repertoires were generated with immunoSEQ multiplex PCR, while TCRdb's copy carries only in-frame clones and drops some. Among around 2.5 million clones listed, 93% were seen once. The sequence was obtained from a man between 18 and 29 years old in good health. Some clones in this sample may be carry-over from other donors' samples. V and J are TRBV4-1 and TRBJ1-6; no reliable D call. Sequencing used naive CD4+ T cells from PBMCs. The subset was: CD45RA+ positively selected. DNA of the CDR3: TGCGCCAGCAGCCGCCAAGAGGTCAGCAATTCACCCCTCCACTTT. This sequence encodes CASSRQEVSNSPLHF.